The present TCR beta chain was sequenced within a study of cytomegalovirus exposure and HLA in healthy donors. Study in general: Approximately 80 million unique TCRs, all from HLA-typed donors, were included in an early release of the data.

The PCR was carried out with 60 Vbeta primers and 13 Jbeta primers. The protocol was immunoSEQ multiplex PCR, while the TCRdb copy is restricted to in-frame clones and leaves out a portion. The table has 170,000 or so clones, around four fifths seen once. Turning to this clone: No antigen is known for it.

Study-wide results and limits: Altogether, more than 150 TCR beta chains were recorded as cytomegalovirus-associated. By HLA locus, TCR association rates varied in a later analysis, with DRB1 showing the most and HLA-C the fewest.

Germline values: CDR1 GTSNPN, CDR2 SVGIG (reference sequence). The CDR3 sequence is 14 residues long. V was clipped by 0 bases and J by 6 bases, with 13 bases between them. The sequenced material came from PBMCs. This TCR derives from a woman in her 50s in good health and CMV-seropositive. This chain links TRBV30 with TRBJ2-3; D remains ambiguous. CDR3 nucleotides: TGTGCCTGGAGTGTAAACTCCCTCAGGGATACGCAGTATTTT. This sequence encodes CAWSVNSLRDTQYF.